These T cell receptor beta chains were read from a single sample in a study of CD8+CD57+ T cells in acquired aplastic anemia. TCRdb re-derived calls from the reads in MiXCR, one entry per CDR3 protein. The sample lists under 350,000 distinct CDR3 sequences; approximately 60% were seen once. Sequencing used sorted CD4+, CD8+, or CD8+CD57+ T cells (not recorded which) from PBMCs. The receptors were gathered from a human donor with aplastic anemia. Both conserved end residues are part of each CDR3. The D gene is left open where the match is weak. Clone sizes are given selectively: once, few, many, or a class where the clone is expanded.

-,TRBV7-2,few,TRBJ2-7,TGTGCCAGCAGCACTAGGGGGGCCTACGAGCAGTACTTC,CASSTRGAYEQYF
-,TRBV7-9,-,TRBJ1-1,TGTGCCAGCAGCTTAGATGACCTGGGGGTGGAAGCTTTCTTT,CASSLDDLGVEAFF
TRBD1,TRBV12-3/TRBV12-4,many,TRBJ1-5,TGTGCCAGCAGTCCTGGACAGGGGATGGGGTCAAATCAGCCCCAGCATTTT,CASSPGQGMGSNQPQHF
TRBD2,TRBV3-1,-,TRBJ2-7,TGTGCCAGCAGCCGGGCTAGCGGGAAGTCCCCTTACGAGCAGTACTTC,CASSRASGKSPYEQYF
-,TRBV7-8,-,TRBJ2-1,TGTGCCAGCAGCGCCTTTAGGGGGGGCAATGAGCAGTTCTTC,CASSAFRGGNEQFF
-,TRBV19,-,TRBJ1-5,TGTGCCAGTAATCCCCCAGCCTATAGCAATCAGCCCCAGCACTTT,CASNPPAYSNQPQHF
-,TRBV7-3,-,TRBJ1-3,TGTGCCAGCAGCGTCAGGGGACGGGGAAATGGAAACACCATATATTTT,CASSVRGRGNGNTIYF
TRBD1,TRBV12-3/TRBV12-4,-,TRBJ2-1,TGTGCCAGCAGTTCCCTGACAGGGGGCTACAATGAGCAGTTCTTC,CASSSLTGGYNEQFF
-,TRBV19,-,TRBJ1-4,TGTGCCAGTAGTAGGGGGAGAGGTGAAAAACTGTTTTTT,CASSRGRGEKLFF
TRBD2,TRBV19,-,TRBJ2-2,TGTGCCAGTGCATCGTGGGAGGGTAGAGCCGGGGAGCTGTTTTTT,CASASWEGRAGELFF
TRBD2,TRBV20-1,-,TRBJ2-5,TGCAGTGCCCGCCCGGGACTAGAAGAGACCCAGTACTTC,CSARPGLEETQYF
-,TRBV2,-,TRBJ2-3,TGTGCCAGCAGTGTGGATCCCCCAGATACGCAGTATTTT,CASSVDPPDTQYF
TRBD1,TRBV2,once,TRBJ2-7,TGTGCCAGCAGGACCGGGACAGGGGGCGTGCAGTACTTC,CASRTGTGGVQYF
-,TRBV5-1,many,TRBJ2-3,TGCGCCAGCAGTGTAAAAGATACGCAGTATTTT,CASSVKDTQYF
TRBD1,TRBV20-1,-,TRBJ1-1,TGCAGTGCTAGAGATGCCGGACAGGGGGGAAACACTGAAGCTTTCTTT,CSARDAGQGGNTEAFF
-,TRBV4-1,few,TRBJ2-6,TGCGCCAGCATGACTGTCTCTGGGGCCAACGTCCTGACTTTC,CASMTVSGANVLTF
-,TRBV19,once,TRBJ2-3,TGTGCCAGTAGTATTATAAGGACAGCGGACACAGATACGCAGTATTTT,CASSIIRTADTDTQYF
-,TRBV27,-,TRBJ2-5,TGTGCCAGCAGTTACTACACAGGGAACCAAGAGACCCAGTACTTC,CASSYYTGNQETQYF
TRBD2,TRBV20-1,many,TRBJ2-2,TGCAGTGCTACCAGCGGGGCTATCACCGGGGAGCTGTTTTTT,CSATSGAITGELFF
TRBD1,TRBV7-9,-,TRBJ2-7,TGTGCCTGGGGACAGGGGGTGTACGAGCAGTACTTC,CAWGQGVYEQYF
TRBD2,TRBV7-8,-,TRBJ2-1,TGTGCCAGCAGCTTATATGCTAGCGGGGCTTACGATGAGCAGTTCTTC,CASSLYASGAYDEQFF
TRBD2,TRBV19,-,TRBJ2-3,TGTGCCAGTAGTATAGGGGCCGGACTAGCGGGAGCCGCAGATACGCAGTATTTT,CASSIGAGLAGAADTQYF
-,TRBV25-1,-,TRBJ2-1,TGTGCCAGCAGTGCTAGCGACAGGGCGGTAGGAGTAAATGAGCAGTTCTTC,CASSASDRAVGVNEQFF
-,TRBV20-1,few,TRBJ1-6,TGCAGTGCTACTCCTCCCCCGCCGGGGAGAACACCCCTCCACTTT,CSATPPPPGRTPLHF
TRBD1,TRBV7-2,-,TRBJ1-4,TGTGCCAGCAGCTTGGAAAGACGACAGGGGGGAGAAAAACTGTTTTTT,CASSLERRQGGEKLFF
TRBD1,TRBV25-1,-,TRBJ1-2,TGTGCCAGCAGTGACCGACAGGGGGACCTTAATGGCTACACCTTC,CASSDRQGDLNGYTF
-,TRBV9,once,TRBJ1-6,TGTGCCAGCAGCGTAGCGGACTTTGGTAATTCACCCCTCCACTTT,CASSVADFGNSPLHF
TRBD2,TRBV10-3,-,TRBJ2-1,TGTGCCATTGGACGGACTAGCGGGTCCTACAATGAGCAGTTCTTC,CAIGRTSGSYNEQFF
TRBD2,TRBV19,-,TRBJ2-5,TGTGCCAGTAGTATGGGGGGGGAAGAGACCCAGTACTTC,CASSMGGEETQYF
-,TRBV5-1,-,TRBJ1-4,TGCGCCAGCAGCTTGGGCGGGGCTAATGAAAAACTGTTTTTT,CASSLGGANEKLFF
-,TRBV19,many,TRBJ2-7,TGTGCCAGTAGTACCTCAGGGGCCTACGAGCAGTACTTC,CASSTSGAYEQYF
TRBD2,TRBV15,-,TRBJ2-5,TGTGCCACCACAGGAAAGAGCGGGGAGTCAATACAAGAGACCCAGTACTTC,CATTGKSGESIQETQYF
TRBD2,TRBV29-1,many,TRBJ2-2,TGCAGCGTTGTTGGACTAGCGGGAGAAGGTCGTTCCGGGGAGCTGTTTTTT,CSVVGLAGEGRSGELFF
-,TRBV29-1,-,TRBJ1-2,TGCAGCGTTGGGAGGGGAGGGCGAGGCTATGGCTACACCTTC,CSVGRGGRGYGYTF
-,TRBV7-8,-,TRBJ1-5,TGTGCCAGCAGCCAAGGGAACGTCGGAAGCAATCAGCCCCAGCATTTT,CASSQGNVGSNQPQHF
TRBD1,TRBV7-3,-,TRBJ1-5,TGTGCCAGCAGCTTAGGAGCGGGACAGGGCGATCAGCCCCAGCATTTT,CASSLGAGQGDQPQHF
TRBD2,TRBV19,many,TRBJ2-7,TGTGCCAGTAGTCGACGCCCCGTAGCGGGATACGAGCAGTACTTC,CASSRRPVAGYEQYF
-,TRBV7-9,many,TRBJ1-2,TGTGCCAGCAGCTTATCCGGGACTTCCAACTATGGCTACACCTTC,CASSLSGTSNYGYTF
TRBD2,TRBV7-9,-,TRBJ2-3,TGTGCCAGCTGTCTAGCGGGACAGAAAGGGTATTTT,CASCLAGQKGYF
-,TRBV29-1,-,TRBJ1-1,TGCAGCGTTGGAGCCAGTTACACTGAAGCTTTCTTT,CSVGASYTEAFF
-,TRBV4-3,-,TRBJ2-1,TGCGCCAGCAGCCTAGACCGGGACAACCAGTTCTTC,CASSLDRDNQFF
-,TRBV14,few,TRBJ2-7,TGTGCCAGCAGCCTTGACTGGCCCTACTACGAGCAGTACTTC,CASSLDWPYYEQYF
-,TRBV5-1,-,TRBJ1-4,TGCGCCAGCAGCTTGGCAGGCGACAATGAAAAACTGTTTTTT,CASSLAGDNEKLFF
-,TRBV11-2,-,TRBJ2-5,TGTGCCAGCAGCCAGAGGGGGGCCCAGTACTTC,CASSQRGAQYF
-,TRBV19,-,TRBJ1-1,TGTGCCAGTAGTATCCCCGACAGGCTGAACACTGAAGCTTTCTTT,CASSIPDRLNTEAFF
-,TRBV12-3/TRBV12-4,-,TRBJ1-5,TGTGCCAGCAAACGACAGAGAAATCAGCCCCAGCATTTT,CASKRQRNQPQHF
-,TRBV29-1,-,TRBJ2-1,TGCAGCGTTGGCGCGGGGGGGACAGGGGCGAATGAGCAGTTCTTC,CSVGAGGTGANEQFF
-,TRBV7-2,-,TRBJ2-3,TGTGCCAGCAGCCCGTTCCTACAGGGAGACACAGATACGCAGTATTTT,CASSPFLQGDTDTQYF
-,TRBV3-1,-,TRBJ1-3,TGTGCCAGCAGCCAAGCGGCCCTGTCCGGAAACACCATATATTTT,CASSQAALSGNTIYF
TRBD2,TRBV9,-,TRBJ2-1,TGTGCCAGCAGCGTAGGAGTCGGGGGGTTCAATGAGCAGTTCTTC,CASSVGVGGFNEQFF
TRBD2,TRBV9,many,TRBJ2-1,TGTGCCAGCAGCGTAGAGGGGCTTAGCGGGGGTTACAATGAGCAGTTCTTC,CASSVEGLSGGYNEQFF
-,TRBV3-1,few,TRBJ2-7,TGTGCCAGCAGCCCCCAACTTCTCTATACCCGAAACGAGCAGTACTTC,CASSPQLLYTRNEQYF
-,TRBV7-9,-,TRBJ1-1,TGTGCCAGCAGCTTACCCCCGGCAACCGAACCTTTCTTT,CASSLPPATEPFF
TRBD1,TRBV7-9,-,TRBJ2-7,TGTGCCAGCAGCAAACCGGGACAGGGCGCAGGGTCCGAGCAGTACTTC,CASSKPGQGAGSEQYF
-,TRBV5-5,-,TRBJ1-6,TGTGCCAGCAGCTTAGGAGGCAGGGTTGCCTATAATTCACCCCTCCACTTT,CASSLGGRVAYNSPLHF
TRBD1,TRBV5-4,-,TRBJ2-6,TGTGCCAGCAGCTCCACAGGGGTTGGGGCCAACGTCCTGACTTTC,CASSSTGVGANVLTF
TRBD1,TRBV11-3,-,TRBJ2-1,TGTGCCAGCAGCTCTAGGGACAGGCCCCCACTCAATGAGCAGTTCTTC,CASSSRDRPPLNEQFF
-,TRBV20-1,-,TRBJ2-3,TGCAGTGCTAGAGATCATTTGCGGGGATGGGATACGCAGTATTTT,CSARDHLRGWDTQYF